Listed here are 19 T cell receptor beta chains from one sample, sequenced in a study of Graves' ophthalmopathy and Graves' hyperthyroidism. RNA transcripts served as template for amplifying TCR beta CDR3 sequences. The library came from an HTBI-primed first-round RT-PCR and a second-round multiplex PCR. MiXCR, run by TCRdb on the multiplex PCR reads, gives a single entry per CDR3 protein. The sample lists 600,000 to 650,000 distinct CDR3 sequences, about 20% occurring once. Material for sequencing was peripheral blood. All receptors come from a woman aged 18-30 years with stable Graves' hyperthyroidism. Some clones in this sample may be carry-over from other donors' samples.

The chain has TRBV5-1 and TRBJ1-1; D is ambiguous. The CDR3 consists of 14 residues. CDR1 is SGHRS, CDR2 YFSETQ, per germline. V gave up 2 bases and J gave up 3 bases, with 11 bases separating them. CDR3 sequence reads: CASSLRAWDTEAFF. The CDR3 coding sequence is TGCGCCAGCAGCTTAAGAGCCTGGGACACTGAAGCTTTCTTT.

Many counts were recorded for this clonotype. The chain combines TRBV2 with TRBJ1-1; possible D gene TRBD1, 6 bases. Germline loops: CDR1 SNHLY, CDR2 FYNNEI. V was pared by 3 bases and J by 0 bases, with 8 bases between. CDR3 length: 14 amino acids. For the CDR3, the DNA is TGTGCCAGCAGTGAGGACAGCCTGAACACTGAAGCTTTCTTT. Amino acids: CASSEDSLNTEAFF.

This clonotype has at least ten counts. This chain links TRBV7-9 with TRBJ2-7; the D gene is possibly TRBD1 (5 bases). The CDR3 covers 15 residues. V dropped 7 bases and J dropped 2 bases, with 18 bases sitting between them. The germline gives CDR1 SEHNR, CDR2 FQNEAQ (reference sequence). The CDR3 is CASTQGQLSAYEQYF. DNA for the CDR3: TGTGCCAGCACCCAGGGCCAGCTTTCCGCCTACGAGCAGTACTTC.

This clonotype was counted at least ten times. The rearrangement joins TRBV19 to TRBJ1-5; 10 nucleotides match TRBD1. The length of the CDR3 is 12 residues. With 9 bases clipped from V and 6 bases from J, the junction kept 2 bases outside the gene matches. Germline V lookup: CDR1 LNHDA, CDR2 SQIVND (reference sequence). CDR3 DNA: TGTGCCAGCCGACAGGGGGCTCAGCCCCAGCATTTT. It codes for CASRQGAQPQHF. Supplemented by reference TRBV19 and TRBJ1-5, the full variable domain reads DGGITQSPKYLFRKEGQNVTLSCEQNLNHDAMYWYRQDPGQGLRLIYYSQIVNDFQKGDIAEGYSVSREKKESFPLTVTSAQKNPTAFYLCASRQGAQPQHFGDGTRLSIL.

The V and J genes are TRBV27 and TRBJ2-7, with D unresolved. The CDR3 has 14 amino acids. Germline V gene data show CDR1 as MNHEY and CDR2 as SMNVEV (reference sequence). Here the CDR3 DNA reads TGTGCCAGCAGACTCATACAGAGTTCCTACGAGCAGTACGTG. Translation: CASRLIQSSYEQYV.

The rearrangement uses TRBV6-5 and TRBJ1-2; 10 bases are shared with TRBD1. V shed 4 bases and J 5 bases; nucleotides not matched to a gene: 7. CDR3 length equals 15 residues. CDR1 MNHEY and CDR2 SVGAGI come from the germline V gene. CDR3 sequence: CASSLGQGGRYGYTF. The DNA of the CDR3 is TGTGCCAGCAGTTTAGGACAGGGGGGACGATATGGCTACACCTTC.

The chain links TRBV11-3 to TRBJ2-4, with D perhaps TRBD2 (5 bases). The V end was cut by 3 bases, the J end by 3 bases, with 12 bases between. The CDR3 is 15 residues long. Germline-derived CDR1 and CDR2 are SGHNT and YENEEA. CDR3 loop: CASSFEAVGKNIQYF. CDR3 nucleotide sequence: TGTGCCAGCAGCTTCGAAGCGGTCGGCAAAAACATTCAGTACTTC. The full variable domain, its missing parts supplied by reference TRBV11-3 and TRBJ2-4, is EAGVVQSPRYKIIEKKQPVAFWCNPISGHNTLYWYLQNLGQGPELLIRYENEEAVDDSQLPKDRFSAERLKGVDSTLKIQPAELGDSAVYLCASSFEAVGKNIQYFGAGTRLSVL.

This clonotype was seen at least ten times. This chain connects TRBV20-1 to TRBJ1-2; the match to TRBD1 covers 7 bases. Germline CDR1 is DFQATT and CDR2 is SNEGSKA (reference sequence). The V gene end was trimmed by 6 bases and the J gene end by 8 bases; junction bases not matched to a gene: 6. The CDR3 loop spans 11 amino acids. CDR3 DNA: TGCAGTGCCCAGGGGGTTTTCGGCTACACCTTC. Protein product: CSAQGVFGYTF.

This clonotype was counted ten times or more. This CDR3 is CASSYSLRTGEAFF. The CDR3 region has the DNA TGTGCCAGCAGTTACAGTCTTCGGACAGGGGAAGCTTTCTTT. The V and J genes are TRBV6-5 and TRBJ1-1; 8 nucleotides line up with TRBD1. The V and J ends lost 2 bases and 8 bases, in that order; junction bases with no gene match: 7. CDR3 length equals 14 residues. Germline V CDR1 and CDR2: MNHEY, SVGAGI.

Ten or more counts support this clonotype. CDR3 DNA: TGTGCCAGCAGACCGTCCCTCCGGAGCGGGAGCGTCAACGAGCAGTACTTC. It encodes CASRPSLRSGSVNEQYF. The V and J genes are TRBV28 and TRBJ2-7; 8 nucleotides agree with TRBD2. The ends lost 6 bases at V and 5 bases at J; junction bases unmatched: 18. Germline V CDR1 and CDR2: MDHEN, SYDVKM. The CDR3 has 17 residues.

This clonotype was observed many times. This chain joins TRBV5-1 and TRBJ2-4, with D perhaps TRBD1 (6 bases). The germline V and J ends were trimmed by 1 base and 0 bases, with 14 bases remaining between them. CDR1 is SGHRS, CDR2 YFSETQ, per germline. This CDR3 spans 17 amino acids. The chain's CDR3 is CASSLITGSLAKNIQYF. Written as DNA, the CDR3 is TGCGCCAGCAGCTTGATTACAGGGAGCCTAGCCAAAAACATTCAGTACTTC.

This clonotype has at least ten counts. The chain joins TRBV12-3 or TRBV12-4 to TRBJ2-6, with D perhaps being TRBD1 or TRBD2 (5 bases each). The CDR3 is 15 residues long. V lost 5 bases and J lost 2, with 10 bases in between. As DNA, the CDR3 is TGTGCCAGCAGTAGGGACGGAACTGGGGCCAACGTCCTGACTTTC. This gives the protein CASSRDGTGANVLTF.

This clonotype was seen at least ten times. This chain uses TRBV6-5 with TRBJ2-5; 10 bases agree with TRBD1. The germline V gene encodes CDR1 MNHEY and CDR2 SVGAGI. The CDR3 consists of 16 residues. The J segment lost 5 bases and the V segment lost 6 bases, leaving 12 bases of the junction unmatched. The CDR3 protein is CASRRLIWDRGETQYF. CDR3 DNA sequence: TGTGCCAGCAGAAGGTTAATTTGGGACAGGGGTGAGACCCAGTACTTC.

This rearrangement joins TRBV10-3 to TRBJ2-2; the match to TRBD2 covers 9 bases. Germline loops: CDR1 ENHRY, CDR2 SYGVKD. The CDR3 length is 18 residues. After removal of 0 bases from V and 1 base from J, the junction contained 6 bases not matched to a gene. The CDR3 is CAISESRLAGRNTGELFF. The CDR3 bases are TGTGCCATCAGTGAGTCCCGGCTAGCGGGACGGAACACCGGGGAGCTGTTTTTT.

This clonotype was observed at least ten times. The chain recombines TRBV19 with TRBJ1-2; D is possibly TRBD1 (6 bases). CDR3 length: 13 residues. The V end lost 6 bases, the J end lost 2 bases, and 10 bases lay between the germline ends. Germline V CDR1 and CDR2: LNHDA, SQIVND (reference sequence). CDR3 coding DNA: TGTGCCAGTAGCACGACAGGAAACTATGGCTACACCTTC. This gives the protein CASSTTGNYGYTF.

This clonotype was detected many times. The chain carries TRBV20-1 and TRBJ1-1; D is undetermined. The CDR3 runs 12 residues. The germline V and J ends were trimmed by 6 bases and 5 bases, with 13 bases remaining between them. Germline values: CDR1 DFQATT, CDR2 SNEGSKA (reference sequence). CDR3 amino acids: CSASFSKTEAFF. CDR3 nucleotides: TGCAGTGCCTCATTCTCAAAAACTGAAGCTTTCTTT.

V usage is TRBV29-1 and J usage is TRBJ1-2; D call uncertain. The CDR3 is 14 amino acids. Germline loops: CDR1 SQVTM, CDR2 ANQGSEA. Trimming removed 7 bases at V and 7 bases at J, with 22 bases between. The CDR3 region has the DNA TGCAGCGCCGATAGGCAGGAGCAGGCGGGTGGCTACACCTTC. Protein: CSADRQEQAGGYTF.

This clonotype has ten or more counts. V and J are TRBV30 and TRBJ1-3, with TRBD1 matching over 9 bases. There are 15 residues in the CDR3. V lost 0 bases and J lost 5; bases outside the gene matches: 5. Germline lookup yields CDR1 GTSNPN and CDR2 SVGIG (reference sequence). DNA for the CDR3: TGTGCCTGGAGTGTGGGACAGGGTCGTCGAAACACCATATATTTT. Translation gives CAWSVGQGRRNTIYF.

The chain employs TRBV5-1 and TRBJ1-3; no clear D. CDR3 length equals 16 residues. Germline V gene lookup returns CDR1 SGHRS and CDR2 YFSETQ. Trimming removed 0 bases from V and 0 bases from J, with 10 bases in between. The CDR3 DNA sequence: TGCGCCAGCAGCTTGGATGCGGGCAACTCTGGAAACACCATATATTTT. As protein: CASSLDAGNSGNTIYF.